The present TCR beta chain was sequenced within a study of cytomegalovirus exposure and HLA in healthy donors. There are 17 residues in the CDR3. Germline assignment: CDR1 KGHSH and CDR2 LQKENI. V lost 2 bases and J 4 bases, leaving 20 bases between the germline ends. Libraries were prepared by immunoSEQ multiplex PCR; TCRdb keeps only in-frame clonotypes and omits some of them. Here the sample spans about 300,000 clones, around 87% being singletons. Sequenced material: PBMCs. The TCR comes from a woman younger than 35 in good health and CMV-seronegative. The chain combines TRBV18 with TRBJ1-1, with D possibly TRBD1 on 6 matching bases. In DNA, the CDR3 is TGTGCCAGCTCACCAGACTTAAGGGGGGGTACGAGCACTGAAGCTTTCTTT. The encoded protein is CASSPDLRGGTSTEAFF.